The 22 T cell receptor beta chains listed next were all sequenced from one sample in a study of blood T cell repertoires in COVID-19. TCRdb's copy holds only in-frame clones and misses some; the assay was immunoSEQ multiplex PCR. Among under 350,000 clones listed, 86% were seen once. Source material: PBMCs or T cells enriched from blood (not recorded which). These receptors were taken from a woman aged 18-35 years who had recovered from COVID-19.

V and J are TRBV28 and TRBJ2-7; 9 positions agree with TRBD2. The CDR3 spans 15 residues. From germline, CDR1 is MDHEN and CDR2 SYDVKM. V dropped 5 bases and J dropped 2; count of bases not matched to a gene: 7. CDR3 sequence: CASSTVPSGAYEQYF. The CDR3, as DNA: TGTGCCAGCAGTACCGTCCCTAGCGGGGCCTACGAGCAGTACTTC.

J is TRBJ2-7 and V is TRBV12-1; the table assigns TRBD1, which was not confirmed against the DNA. TRBV12-1 is a pseudogene segment. The CDR3 has 14 amino acids. In DNA, the CDR3 is TGTGCCAGCAGCTGTAGACAGGGATGCTACGAGCAGTACTTC. It codes for CASSCRQGCYEQYF.

The J gene is TRBJ2-2, the V gene TRBV7-8; TRBD2 might be the D (6 bases). The CDR3 runs to 15 residues. Germline-derived CDR1 and CDR2 are SGHVS and FQNEAQ. V lost 3 bases, J lost 3 bases, and 11 bases lay in between. In DNA, the CDR3 is TGTGCCAGCAGCTTTCGGGTAGCGGACACCGGGGAGCTGTTTTTT. As protein: CASSFRVADTGELFF.

V and J are TRBV28 and TRBJ2-7; 7 bases line up with TRBD2. The CDR3 extends over 23 amino acids. The V gene end was trimmed by 1 base and the J gene end by 1 base; junction bases not matched to a gene: 28. Germline V gives CDR1 MDHEN, CDR2 SYDVKM. CDR3 coding DNA: TGTGCCAGCAGTTTATACGGGCGGGAGCCCCCCCCTTTCTTGCGATGGGCTTCCTACGAGCAGTACTTC. Protein product: CASSLYGREPPPFLRWASYEQYF.

This clone was counted a single time. The chain employs TRBV3-1 (or the pseudogene TRBV3-2) and TRBJ2-7; 8 nucleotides match TRBD2. The V gene's germline CDR1 is LGHDT and CDR2 YNNKEL (reference sequence). The CDR3 sequence is 15 residues long. Trimming cost V 3 bases and J 3 bases; bases outside gene matches: 7. The CDR3 region has the DNA TGTGCCAGCAGCCATCCCGGGACTAGAGGCTACGAGCAGTACTTC. Translating it yields CASSHPGTRGYEQYF.

V and J are TRBV6-1 and TRBJ1-2, with 7 bases that match TRBD1. The J segment lost 5 bases and the V segment lost 1 base, leaving 4 bases of the junction unmatched. The germline V gene encodes CDR1 MNHNS and CDR2 SASEGT. The CDR3 has 14 amino acids. This CDR3 is CASSEETGSYGYTF. In DNA form, the CDR3 reads TGTGCCAGCAGTGAAGAGACAGGGTCATATGGCTACACCTTC.

The V and J genes are TRBV7-2 and TRBJ2-2; 9 bases fit TRBD1. Germline lookup yields CDR1 SGHTA and CDR2 FQGNSA. CDR3 size: 15 residues. The V gene end was trimmed by 3 bases and the J gene end by 4 bases; junction bases not matched to a gene: 3. The chain's CDR3 is CASSFGTGTTGELFF. CDR3 nucleotides: TGTGCCAGCAGCTTTGGGACAGGGACCACCGGGGAGCTGTTTTTT.

The V call is TRBV29-1, the J call TRBJ1-5, with D perhaps TRBD1 (6 bases). The CDR3 length is 13 residues. In germline, CDR1 is SQVTM, CDR2 ANQGSEA. Trimming left V 0 bases short and J 9 bases short, with 12 bases between. Here the CDR3 DNA reads TGCAGCGTTGAAGAAGGGGGTGGTGGGCCCCAGCATTTT. This codes for CSVEEGGGGPQHF.

The V and J genes are TRBV12-2 and TRBJ2-1; the DNA was not compared with TRBD1, the D call given in the table. TRBV12-2 is designated a pseudogene. The CDR3 covers 16 residues. CDR3 coding DNA: TGTGCAAGTCGCTTAAACTTAGTGGGGCGTTGCAATGAGCAGTTCTTC. Translation: CASRLNLVGRCNEQFF.

V and J are TRBV12-2 and TRBJ2-1; TRBD2, the D gene given by the table, was not confirmed from the DNA. TRBV12-2 is flagged as a pseudogene. The CDR3 is 16 amino acids. Here the CDR3 reads CASRLGRERVRYEQFF. CDR3 nucleotides: TGTGCAAGTCGCTTAGGGCGGGAGAGGGTTAGGTATGAGCAGTTCTTC.

This clone was recorded a few times. The chain has TRBV28 and TRBJ1-2, with D possibly matching TRBD1 (5 bases). Per the germline V gene, CDR1 is MDHEN and CDR2 is SYDVKM. Trimming removed 5 bases at V and 4 bases at J, with 17 bases between. The CDR3 has 15 residues. The CDR3 DNA sequence: TGTGCCAGCAGTCCACCTGGGCAGGGCCTCTATGGCTACACCTTC. Translated: CASSPPGQGLYGYTF.

This chain connects TRBV27 to TRBJ1-4; D is uncertain. The CDR3 extends over 12 amino acids. Germline CDR1 reads MNHEY; CDR2 reads SMNVEV (reference sequence). The V end was cut by 5 bases, the J end by 7 bases, with 8 bases between. CDR3 loop: CASSPLGEKLFF. The CDR3 DNA follows: TGTGCCAGCAGTCCACTTGGTGAAAAACTGTTTTTT.

This chain connects TRBV5-6 to TRBJ2-3; D gene unclear. CDR3 length: 15 amino acids. The V end was cut by 2 bases, the J end by 0 bases, with 10 bases between. CDR1 and CDR2 (germline): SGHDT, YYEEEE. In DNA form, the CDR3 reads TGTGCCAGCAGCTTCTGGGTGACTAGCACAGATACGCAGTATTTT. Its translation: CASSFWVTSTDTQYF.

V is TRBV12-3 or TRBV12-4 and J is TRBJ2-5; D is undetermined. Trimming stripped 5 bases from V and 5 bases from J, with 6 bases between. The length of the CDR3 is 11 residues. The CDR3 spells CASSLSETQYF. CDR3 bases: TGTGCCAGCAGTCTTTCGGAGACCCAGTACTTC.

The V gene is TRBV11-3, the J gene TRBJ2-7, with TRBD1 identical over 7 bases. The V segment lost 5 bases and the J segment 3 bases; nucleotides outside the gene matches: 7. The V gene's germline CDR1 is SGHNT and CDR2 YENEEA. This CDR3 has 14 residues. CDR3 region: CASSLTGEYYEQYF. The CDR3 DNA follows: TGTGCCAGCAGCCTAACAGGGGAATACTACGAGCAGTACTTC.

This clone qualifies as medium-sized. The V call is TRBV27, the J call TRBJ2-5; TRBD2 matches 16 bases. CDR1 MNHEY and CDR2 SMNVEV come from the germline V gene (reference sequence). Trimming cost V 9 bases and J 5 bases; bases outside gene matches: 12. The CDR3 has 17 residues. CDR3 residues: CASSSGTSGGAFETQYF. The CDR3 DNA reads TGTGCCAGTTCGTCCGGGACTAGCGGGGGGGCCTTTGAGACCCAGTACTTC.

The CDR3 is CATGQGGQLNTEAFF. The CDR3 DNA sequence: TGTGCCACCGGACAGGGGGGACAATTGAACACTGAAGCTTTCTTT. The genes are TRBV10-3 and TRBJ1-1; 10 bases are a match to TRBD1. After removal of 10 bases from V and 0 bases from J, the junction contained 8 bases not matched to a gene. CDR1 and CDR2 from the germline V gene are ENHRY and SYGVKD. The CDR3 is made up of 15 amino acids.

In its sample, this clone was seen a few times. The V gene is TRBV28, the J gene TRBJ1-5; TRBD1 matches 8 bases. Trimming cost V 7 bases and J 5 bases; bases outside gene matches: 7. The CDR3 loop spans 14 amino acids. Germline V gene data show CDR1 as MDHEN and CDR2 as SYDVKM. Written as DNA, the CDR3 is TGTGCCAGCAACCCGGACAGGGCCCATCAGCCCCAGCATTTT. It translates to CASNPDRAHQPQHF. Combining the CDR3 with reference TRBV28 and TRBJ1-5 gives the whole variable domain DVKVTQSSRYLVKRTGEKVFLECVQDMDHENMFWYRQDPGLGLRLIYFSYDVKMKEKGDIPEGYSVSREKKERFSLILESASTNQTSMYLCASNPDRAHQPQHFGDGTRLSIL.

The V call is TRBV28, the J call TRBJ1-1; 9 positions agree with TRBD1. J was trimmed by 0 bases and V by 8 bases; bases with no gene match: 7. CDR1 and CDR2 from the germline V gene are MDHEN and SYDVKM. The CDR3 length is 15 residues. CDR3 bases: TGTGCCAGCCCCACAGGGGGCGAAATGAACACTGAAGCTTTCTTT. Residues: CASPTGGEMNTEAFF.

The chain employs TRBV28 and TRBJ2-7, with 9 bases that match TRBD2. The CDR3 has 16 residues. V was clipped by 6 bases and J by 5 bases; unmatched bases: 14. Germline loops: CDR1 MDHEN, CDR2 SYDVKM. The DNA of the CDR3 is TGTGCCAGCAGAACTACAGCTAGCGGGAATATAAACGAGCAGTACTTC. Its translation: CASRTTASGNINEQYF.

V is TRBV19 and J is TRBJ1-4, with D uncertain. Looked up from germline, CDR1 is LNHDA and CDR2 is SQIVND (reference sequence). V lost 1 base and J 10 bases, leaving 19 bases between the germline ends. The CDR3 totals 16 residues. In DNA, the CDR3 is TGTGCCAGTAGTATAGGAGCGCAAGTAGGCCAGCTAAAACTGTTTTTT. Translating it yields CASSIGAQVGQLKLFF.

The rearrangement links TRBV5-1 to TRBJ2-5; 8 positions agree with TRBD1. Germline-derived CDR1 and CDR2 are SGHRS and YFSETQ. The CDR3 length is 15 residues. With 4 bases clipped from V and 5 bases from J, the junction kept 10 bases outside the gene matches. CDR3 amino acids: CASSRKQGGGETQYF. CDR3 coding DNA: TGCGCCAGCAGCCGTAAACAGGGGGGCGGGGAGACCCAGTACTTC. Complete variable domain (other parts from reference TRBV5-1 and TRBJ2-5): KAGVTQTPRYLIKTRGQQVTLSCSPISGHRSVSWYQQTPGQGLQFLFEYFSETQRNKGNFPGRFSGRQFSNSRSEMNVSTLELGDSALYLCASSRKQGGGETQYFGPGTRLLVL.